These 2 T cell receptor beta chains share one sample of origin, sequenced in a study of blood T cells in healthy people across ages. Combining a sample-barcoded 5' primer with a J-beta primer mix, a second PCR ran for 7 to 11 cycles. TCRdb fed the 5' RACE reads into MiXCR, producing one record per CDR3 protein. The sample has hundreds of thousands of distinct CDR3 sequences, about 26% seen once. This same sample was also part of a study on T cells of mothers and their children.

The sequencing input was blood. The receptors derive from a boy between 5 and 17 years old in good health.

This chain links TRBV28 with TRBJ1-2; D might be TRBD1 (5 bases). Germline CDR1 reads MDHEN; CDR2 reads SYDVKM. The CDR3 is 12 residues long. The V end lost 4 bases, the J end lost 8 bases, and 11 bases lay between the germline ends. Written as DNA, the CDR3 is TGTGCCAGCAGTTCGGGGCCACGGGGCTACACCTTC. It codes for CASSSGPRGYTF.

This chain's CDR3 is CSVLPGQGDLETQYF. The CDR3 DNA sequence: TGCAGCGTTTTACCGGGACAGGGAGACTTAGAGACCCAGTACTTC. This chain joins TRBV29-1 and TRBJ2-5; 9 nucleotides agree with TRBD1. There are 15 residues in the CDR3. Losses at the gene ends were 5 bases for V and 4 bases for J; bases not matched to a gene: 11. The germline gives CDR1 SQVTM, CDR2 ANQGSEA. The variable domain in full, with the rest retrieved from reference TRBV29-1 and TRBJ2-5, is SAVISQKPSRDICQRGTSLTIQCQVDSQVTMMFWYRQQPGQSLTLIATANQGSEATYESGFVIDKFPISRPNLTFSTLTVSNMSPEDSSIYLCSVLPGQGDLETQYFGPGTRLLVL.